This T cell receptor beta chain was recorded in a study of naive and memory T cell subsets. Broader study findings: Naive and memory repertoire findings lacked a ground truth for validation. Especially in CD8 cells, naive repertoires contained a few larger clonotypes, possibly CD45RA-re-expressing memory cells.

The beta constant-region primer was an equimolar mix of two oligonucleotides covering TRBC1 and TRBC2. Ligated cDNA was amplified by four rounds of PCR with nested alpha and beta constant-region primers and SP2. TCRdb passed the UMI-ligation and nested PCR reads through MiXCR, listing each CDR3 protein once. The repertoire includes around 93,000 distinct CDR3 sequences, 10% to 12% of them detected once, and 0.12% to 0.15% sits in the top ten. Separate alpha and beta amplification began at the second PCR step. This clonotype was counted a few times. Antigen: not known. Germline CDR1 and CDR2: SGHTA and FQGNSA. Trimming took 7 bases from V and 2 from J, leaving 11 bases between them. CDR3 size: 14 residues.

This clonotype was sampled from a human donor in good health. What was sequenced was naive CD4+ T cells from blood. The chain links TRBV7-2 to TRBJ2-2; a possible D gene is TRBD1 (5 bases). CDR3 bases: TGTGCCAGCAACCCGACAGTTAACACCGGGGAGCTGTTTTTT. Protein sequence: CASNPTVNTGELFF.